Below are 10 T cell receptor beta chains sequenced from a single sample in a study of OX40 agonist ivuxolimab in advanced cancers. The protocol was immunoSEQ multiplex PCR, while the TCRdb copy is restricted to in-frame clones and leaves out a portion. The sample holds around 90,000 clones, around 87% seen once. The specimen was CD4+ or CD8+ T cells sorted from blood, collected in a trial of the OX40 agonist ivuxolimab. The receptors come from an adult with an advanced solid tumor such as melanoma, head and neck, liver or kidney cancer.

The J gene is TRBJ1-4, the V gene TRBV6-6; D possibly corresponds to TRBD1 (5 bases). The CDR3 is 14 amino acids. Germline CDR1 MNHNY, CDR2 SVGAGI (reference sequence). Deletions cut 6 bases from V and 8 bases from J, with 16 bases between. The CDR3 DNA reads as TGTGCCAGCAGGAACTTAGGGGTTTCGGAAAAACTGTTTTTT. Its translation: CASRNLGVSEKLFF.

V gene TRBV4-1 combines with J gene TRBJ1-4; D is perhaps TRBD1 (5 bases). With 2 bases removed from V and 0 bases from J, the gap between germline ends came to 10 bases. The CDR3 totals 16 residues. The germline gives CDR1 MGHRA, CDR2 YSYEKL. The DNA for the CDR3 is TGCGCCAGCAGCCAACCGACAGCTGCAACTAATGAAAAACTGTTTTTT. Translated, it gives CASSQPTAATNEKLFF.

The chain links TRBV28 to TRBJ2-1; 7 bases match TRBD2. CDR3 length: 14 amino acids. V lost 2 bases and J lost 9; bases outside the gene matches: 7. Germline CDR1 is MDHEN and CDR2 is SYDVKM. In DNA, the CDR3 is TGTGCCAGCAGTTTAACGGGAGGTCGCCTTGAGCAGTTCTTC. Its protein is CASSLTGGRLEQFF.

CDR3 nucleotides: TGTGCCAGCAGACTGGCGGGAGGGATGGTACGAAATGAGCAGTTCTTC. Encoded protein: CASRLAGGMVRNEQFF. The V call is TRBV28, the J call TRBJ2-1; TRBD2 agrees at 9 bases. After removal of 6 bases from V and 7 bases from J, the junction contained 13 bases not matched to a gene. Germline V gene lookup returns CDR1 MDHEN and CDR2 SYDVKM. CDR3 length: 16 amino acids.

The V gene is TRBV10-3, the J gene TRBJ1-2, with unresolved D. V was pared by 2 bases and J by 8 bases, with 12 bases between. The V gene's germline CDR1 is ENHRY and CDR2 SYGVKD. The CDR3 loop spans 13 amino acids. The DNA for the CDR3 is TGTGCCATCAGTGAGGGGTCTGGCGGCGGCTACACCTTC. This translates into CAISEGSGGGYTF.

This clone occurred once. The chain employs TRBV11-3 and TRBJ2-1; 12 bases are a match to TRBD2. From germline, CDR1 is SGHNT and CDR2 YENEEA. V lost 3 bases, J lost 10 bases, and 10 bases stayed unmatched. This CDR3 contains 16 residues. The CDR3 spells CASSLGLAGGPGEQFF. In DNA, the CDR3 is TGTGCCAGCAGCTTGGGTCTAGCGGGAGGGCCTGGGGAGCAGTTCTTC.

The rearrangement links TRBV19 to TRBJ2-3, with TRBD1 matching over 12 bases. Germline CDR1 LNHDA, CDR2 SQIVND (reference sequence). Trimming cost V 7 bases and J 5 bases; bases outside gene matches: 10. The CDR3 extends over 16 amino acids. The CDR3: CASTQWGQGAEDTQYF. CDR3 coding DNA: TGTGCCAGTACCCAATGGGGACAGGGGGCGGAAGATACGCAGTATTTT.

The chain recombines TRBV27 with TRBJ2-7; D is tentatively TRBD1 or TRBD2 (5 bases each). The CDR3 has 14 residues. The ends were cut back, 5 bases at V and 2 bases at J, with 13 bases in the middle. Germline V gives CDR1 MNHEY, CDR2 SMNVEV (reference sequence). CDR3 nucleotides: TGTGCCAGCAGTCCTTGGGGGTCCACCTACGAGCAGTACGTC. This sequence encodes CASSPWGSTYEQYV.

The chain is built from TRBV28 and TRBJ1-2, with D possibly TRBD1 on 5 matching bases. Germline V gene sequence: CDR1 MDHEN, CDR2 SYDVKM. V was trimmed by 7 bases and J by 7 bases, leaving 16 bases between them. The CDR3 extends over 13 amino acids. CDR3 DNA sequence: TGTGCCAGCACAAGCGCAGGGTCCTTTGGCTACACCTTC. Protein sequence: CASTSAGSFGYTF.

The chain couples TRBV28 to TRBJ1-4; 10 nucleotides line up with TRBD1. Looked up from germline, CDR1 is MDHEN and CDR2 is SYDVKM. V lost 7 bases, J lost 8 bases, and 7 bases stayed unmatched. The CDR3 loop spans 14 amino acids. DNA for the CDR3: TGTGCCAGCACTAAAAGGACAGGGGGGGAAAAACTGTTTTTT. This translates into CASTKRTGGEKLFF. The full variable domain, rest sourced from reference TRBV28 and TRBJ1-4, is DVKVTQSSRYLVKRTGEKVFLECVQDMDHENMFWYRQDPGLGLRLIYFSYDVKMKEKGDIPEGYSVSREKKERFSLILESASTNQTSMYLCASTKRTGGEKLFFGSGTQLSVL.